Listed below are T cell receptor beta chains from one sample, sequenced in a study of blood T cell repertoires in COVID-19. Clones were sequenced by immunoSEQ multiplex PCR, and TCRdb holds only the in-frame ones, with some missing. Among tens of thousands of clones, nearly 85% were seen once, and the ten largest hold under 2%. Material for sequencing was peripheral blood. The receptors were sampled from a woman aged 55-70 years with acute or convalescent COVID-19. The CDR3 runs from the conserved cysteine through the conserved F or W. The D gene is left open where the match is weak. Rows may omit the clone size; those that give it use once, few, many or a size class.

v_call	j_call	clone_size	d_call	cdr3_nt	cdr3_aa
TRBV18	TRBJ1-6	NA	NA	TGTGCCAGCTCAGCGAGGGATTCACCCCTCCACTTT	CASSARDSPLHF
TRBV5-1	TRBJ2-1	NA	TRBD2	TGCGCCAGCAGCTCGAGAGCGGGGGTGGGGAATGAGCAGTTCTTC	CASSSRAGVGNEQFF
TRBV11-3	TRBJ1-1	NA	NA	TGTGCCAGCAGCCCAGGGAGGGGGAACACTGAAGCTTTCTTT	CASSPGRGNTEAFF
TRBV28	TRBJ1-5	NA	TRBD1	TGTGCCAGCACGGGACAGGGAAAGATTCAGCCCCAGCATTTT	CASTGQGKIQPQHF
TRBV28	TRBJ1-2	once	TRBD1	TGTGCCAGCACCGGACCAGGGGGGTCGTTCTATGGCTACACCTTC	CASTGPGGSFYGYTF
TRBV6-1	TRBJ1-1	NA	TRBD1	TGTGCCAGCAGTGAAAGCCGGGACAGGGGTTGGAACACTGAAGCTTTCTTT	CASSESRDRGWNTEAFF
TRBV18	TRBJ2-3	NA	NA	TGTGCCAGCTCACCCCGAGCAGGGAGCACAGATACGCAGTATTTT	CASSPRAGSTDTQYF
TRBV9	TRBJ2-3	NA	TRBD2	TGTGCCAGCAGTAGCGGGCTGCCCTCAGATACGCAGTATTTT	CASSSGLPSDTQYF
TRBV19	TRBJ1-3	NA	NA	TGTGCCAGTAGGCCGACAGAAACCCACTCTGGAAACACCATATATTTT	CASRPTETHSGNTIYF
TRBV5-1	TRBJ1-5	NA	TRBD1	TGCGCCAGCAGCTCCCGGGACAGGGTAGTGAATCAGCCCCAGCATTTT	CASSSRDRVVNQPQHF
TRBV4-1	TRBJ1-2	NA	NA	TGCGCCAGCAGCCAAGGCCGGAGGGGTGGCTACACCTTC	CASSQGRRGGYTF
TRBV6-5	TRBJ2-5	NA	TRBD1	TGTGCCAGCAGTTCCCCACAGGGGGCGATGGAGACCCAGTACTTC	CASSSPQGAMETQYF
TRBV10-3	TRBJ1-1	once	NA	TGTGCCACCGAGGCAGGACAGCCGAACACTGAAGCTTTCTTT	CATEAGQPNTEAFF
TRBV5-1	TRBJ1-2	few	NA	TGCGCCAGCAGCTTCGAAGGGGGCTATGGCTACACCTTC	CASSFEGGYGYTF
TRBV28	TRBJ1-4	few	NA	TGTGCCAGCAGGCAGGGAGGGTATGAAAAACTGTTTTTT	CASRQGGYEKLFF
TRBV7-9	TRBJ2-3	NA	TRBD1	TGTGCCAGCAGCTTAGGAGGGACAGGGATGAGGACAGATACGCAGTATTTT	CASSLGGTGMRTDTQYF
TRBV5-1	TRBJ1-2	NA	NA	TGCGCCAGCAGCTTGGATGTCGGAGGGGACTATGGCTACACCTTC	CASSLDVGGDYGYTF
TRBV5-6	TRBJ2-2	NA	NA	TGTGCCAGCAGCTCCCAGGGTGTTACCGGGGAGCTGTTTTTT	CASSSQGVTGELFF
TRBV6-6	TRBJ2-1	NA	TRBD2	TGTGCCAGCAGTTCCGGACTAGCGGGGCACAATGAGCAGTTCTTC	CASSSGLAGHNEQFF
TRBV6-5	TRBJ1-5	NA	NA	TGTGCCAGCAGTTACGGGCAGGGGAATCAGCCCCAGCATTTT	CASSYGQGNQPQHF
TRBV5-1	TRBJ1-5	NA	TRBD1	TGCGCCAGCAGCTTGGAAGGGGGCGCGAGCAATCAGCCCCAGCATTTT	CASSLEGGASNQPQHF
TRBV7-6	TRBJ2-3	NA	TRBD2	TGTGCCAGCAGCTTAGCGGATATAGCGGGAGATCGCACAGATACGCAGTATTTT	CASSLADIAGDRTDTQYF
TRBV11-2	TRBJ1-1	NA	NA	TGTGCCAGCAGCTTGCAGGGGTCGTACACTGAAGCTTTCTTT	CASSLQGSYTEAFF
TRBV5-1	TRBJ1-2	NA	TRBD1	TGCGCCAGCAGCTTGGGAGTCGGGACAGGGAATGGCTACACCTTC	CASSLGVGTGNGYTF
TRBV30	TRBJ1-6	once	NA	TGTGCCTGGAGTGTAAGACAGGTGGATTCACCCCTCCACTTT	CAWSVRQVDSPLHF
TRBV6-4	TRBJ2-3	NA	TRBD1	TGTGCCAGCAGTGACGGCGAGGGGGCTTCAGATACGCAGTATTTT	CASSDGEGASDTQYF
TRBV19	TRBJ2-7	once	NA	TGTGCCAGTCAGGGATTGGGAGAGCAGTACTTC	CASQGLGEQYF
TRBV29-1	TRBJ2-7	NA	TRBD1	TGCAGCGTTGTTACCGGGACAGGGGGAGTCTACGAGCAGTACTTC	CSVVTGTGGVYEQYF
TRBV7-9	TRBJ1-1	NA	NA	TGTGCCAGCAGCCCCTCTACTGAAGCTTTCTTT	CASSPSTEAFF
TRBV27	TRBJ2-3	NA	NA	TGTGCCAGCAGTCGGGTGTTTAGCACAGATACGCAGTATTTT	CASSRVFSTDTQYF
TRBV5-1	TRBJ2-7	NA	TRBD2	TGCGCCAGCAGCTTCCCCTTCCGTGGGGTAGGACTAGCGGGTACCTACGAGCAGTACTTC	CASSFPFRGVGLAGTYEQYF
TRBV24-1	TRBJ2-1	NA	TRBD2	TGTGCCACCAGTGACCGGGGGACTAGCGGGGGGTTCAGCGGTGAGCAGTTCTTC	CATSDRGTSGGFSGEQFF
TRBV18	TRBJ1-2	NA	TRBD1	TGTGCCAGCTCACTCGGACAGGATCCCGCAAACTATGGCTACACCTTC	CASSLGQDPANYGYTF
TRBV30	TRBJ2-2	NA	NA	TGTGCCTGGAGCGACGCGGTCACTTCATACACCGGGGAGCTGTTTTTT	CAWSDAVTSYTGELFF
TRBV6-5	TRBJ2-3	NA	NA	TGTGCCAGCCGGGGGACAGATACGCAGTATTTT	CASRGTDTQYF
TRBV7-7	TRBJ2-2	few	NA	TGTGCCAGCAGCGGACTAATCGGGGTCGGGGAGCTGTTTTTT	CASSGLIGVGELFF
TRBV28	TRBJ2-5	NA	NA	TGTGCCAGCAGTATATCAGGGATGGAGACCCAGTACTTC	CASSISGMETQYF
TRBV27	TRBJ2-5	once	NA	TGTGCCAGCACTTCCGGGGGACGGGAGACCCAGTACTTC	CASTSGGRETQYF